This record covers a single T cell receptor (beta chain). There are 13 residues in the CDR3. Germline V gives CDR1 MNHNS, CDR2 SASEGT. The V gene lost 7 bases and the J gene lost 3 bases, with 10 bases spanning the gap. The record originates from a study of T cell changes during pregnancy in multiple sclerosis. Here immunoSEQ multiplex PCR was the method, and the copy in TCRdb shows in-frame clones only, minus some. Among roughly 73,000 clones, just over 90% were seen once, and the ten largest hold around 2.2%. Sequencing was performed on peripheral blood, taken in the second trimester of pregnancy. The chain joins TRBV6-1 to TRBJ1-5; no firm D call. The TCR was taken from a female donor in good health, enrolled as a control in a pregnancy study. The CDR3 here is CASNRGDNQPQHF. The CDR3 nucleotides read TGTGCCAGCAATCGAGGAGACAATCAGCCCCAGCATTTT.